A selection of T cell receptor beta chains follows, all from one sample in a study of T-cell memory formation after mild COVID-19. TCRdb re-called the 5' RACE reads through MiXCR, storing one row per CDR3 protein. The repertoire holds roughly 130,000 distinct CDR3 sequences, with about 6% as singletons. Sequenced input: PBMCs or a T cell subset sorted from them (not recorded which). The receptor set was obtained from an adult woman who had mild COVID-19 (a few samples of this study predate the infection). Cell type and time point are not known. The CDR3 runs from the conserved cysteine through the conserved F or W. A D gene is named only where the DNA matches it firmly. Clone size appears in some rows only: once, few, many, or a class for an expanded clone.

V gene,D gene,J gene,clone size,CDR3 protein,CDR3 DNA
TRBV12-3/TRBV12-4,TRBD2,TRBJ2-2,.,CASSIRGGTGELFF,TGTGCCAGCAGTATCCGGGGGGGCACCGGGGAGCTGTTTTTT
TRBV9,.,TRBJ2-5,.,CASSVAGGGETQYF,TGTGCCAGCAGCGTAGCCGGGGGCGGCGAGACCCAGTACTTC
TRBV20-1,TRBD1,TRBJ1-5,few,CSAIQGGTGADTQHF,TGCAGTGCGATCCAGGGGGGGACGGGTGCAGATACGCAGCATTTT
TRBV5-1,TRBD2,TRBJ2-1,many,CASSRTSGGLRNEQFF,TGCGCCAGCAGCCGGACTAGCGGGGGGCTTAGAAATGAGCAGTTCTTC
TRBV27,.,TRBJ1-6,.,CASKYRDTTPLHF,TGTGCCAGCAAGTACAGGGACACAACACCCCTCCACTTT
TRBV24-1,TRBD1,TRBJ2-5,.,CATSAGTGGSGETQYF,TGTGCCACCAGTGCTGGGACAGGGGGTAGTGGAGAGACCCAGTACTTC
TRBV9,.,TRBJ2-1,many,CASSTQDYNEQFF,TGTGCCAGCTCGACGCAGGACTACAATGAGCAGTTCTTC
TRBV11-2,.,TRBJ1-2,.,CASSQQAANYGYTF,TGTGCCAGCAGCCAGCAAGCGGCTAACTATGGCTACACCTTC
TRBV7-2,.,TRBJ2-3,many,CASSVTLARTGWAYTDTDTQYF,TGTGCCAGCAGCGTAACACTCGCGAGGACTGGATGGGCCTACACCGACACAGATACGCAGTATTTT
TRBV4-2,TRBD2,TRBJ2-3,few,CASSHETSGGGHTQYF,TGTGCCAGCAGCCATGAGACTAGCGGGGGGGGGCATACGCAGTATTTT
TRBV15,.,TRBJ1-5,.,CATSRDFGKSNQPQHF,TGTGCCACCAGCAGAGATTTTGGGAAAAGCAATCAGCCCCAGCATTTT
TRBV29-1,.,TRBJ1-1,.,CSVELTAEAFF,TGCAGCGTTGAACTGACGGCTGAAGCTTTCTTT
TRBV4-2,TRBD2,TRBJ2-2,few,CASSQDVAGGPRTGELFF,TGTGCCAGCAGCCAAGATGTAGCGGGGGGGCCTCGGACCGGGGAGCTGTTTTTT
TRBV5-6,.,TRBJ1-2,.,CASSLSGPGYTF,TGTGCCAGCAGCTTGTCAGGACCCGGCTACACCTTC
TRBV7-3,.,TRBJ2-3,many,CASSQGGKRTDTQYF,TGTGCCAGCAGTCAGGGGGGGAAGAGGACAGATACGCAGTATTTT
TRBV6-2/TRBV6-3,.,TRBJ2-7,few,CASSPTGPLYEQYF,TGTGCCAGCAGTCCGACAGGTCCCCTCTACGAGCAGTACTTC
TRBV9,.,TRBJ2-1,few,CASSVVPRLDSYNEQFF,TGTGCCAGCAGCGTAGTCCCCCGACTAGACTCCTACAATGAGCAGTTCTTC
TRBV5-1,.,TRBJ1-1,many,CASSWTLNTEAFF,TGCGCCAGCAGCTGGACTTTGAACACTGAAGCTTTCTTT
TRBV27,TRBD2,TRBJ2-3,.,CASSSRLAGGPDTQYF,TGTGCCAGCAGTTCAAGACTAGCGGGAGGGCCGGATACGCAGTATTTT
TRBV12-3/TRBV12-4,TRBD2,TRBJ2-1,few,CASSERGSSYNEQFF,TGTGCCAGCAGCGAGCGGGGGAGCTCCTACAATGAGCAGTTCTTC
TRBV5-1,TRBD1,TRBJ2-3,many,CATATGGSVDTQYF,TGCGCCACCGCGACAGGGGGCTCGGTTGATACGCAGTATTTT
TRBV29-1,TRBD2,TRBJ2-1,few,CSVGTSGAGYEQFF,TGCAGCGTCGGGACTAGCGGGGCCGGATATGAGCAGTTCTTC
TRBV12-3/TRBV12-4,.,TRBJ2-5,many,CASSLSGKETQYF,TGTGCCAGCAGTTTAAGCGGAAAAGAGACCCAGTACTTC